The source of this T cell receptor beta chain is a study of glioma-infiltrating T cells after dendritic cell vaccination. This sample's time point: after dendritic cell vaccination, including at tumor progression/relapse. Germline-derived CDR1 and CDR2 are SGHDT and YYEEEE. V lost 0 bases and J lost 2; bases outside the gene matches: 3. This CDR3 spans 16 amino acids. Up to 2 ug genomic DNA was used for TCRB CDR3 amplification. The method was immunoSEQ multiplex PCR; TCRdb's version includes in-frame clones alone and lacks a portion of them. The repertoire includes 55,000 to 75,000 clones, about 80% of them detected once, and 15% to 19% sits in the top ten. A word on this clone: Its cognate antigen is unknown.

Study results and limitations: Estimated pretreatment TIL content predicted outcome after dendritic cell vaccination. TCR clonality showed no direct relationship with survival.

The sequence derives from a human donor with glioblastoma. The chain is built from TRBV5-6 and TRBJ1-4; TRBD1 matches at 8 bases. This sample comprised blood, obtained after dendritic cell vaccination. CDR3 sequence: CASSLVQGATNEKLFF. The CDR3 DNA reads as TGTGCCAGCAGCTTGGTCCAGGGGGCCACTAATGAAAAACTGTTTTTT.